Below, 32 T cell receptor beta chains from the same sample are listed, as sequenced in a study of regulatory T cells. These receptors' antigens are unknown. Primers: 52 TRBV forward and 13 TRBJ reverse. Sequenced by immunoSEQ multiplex PCR; TCRdb stores in-frame clones only, minus some. This table has over 25,000 clones, about 93% appearing once. Study-level results: Hydrophobic residues at CDR3 positions 6 and 7 were enriched in conventional CD4+ T cells of CD3G-deficient patients.

What was sequenced was conventional CD4+ T cells sorted from blood. These receptors originate from a child aged 2 to 10 with CD3G deficiency.

This chain links TRBV28 with TRBJ2-1, with unresolved D. CDR3 length equals 15 residues. With 3 bases removed from V and 4 bases from J, the gap between germline ends came to 13 bases. Looked up from germline, CDR1 is MDHEN and CDR2 is SYDVKM. The CDR3 region is CASSFYVAPYNEQFF. The CDR3 bases are TGTGCCAGCAGTTTTTATGTCGCGCCGTACAATGAGCAGTTCTTC.

The J gene is TRBJ2-7, the V gene TRBV28, with D possibly matching TRBD1 (5 bases). Germline assignment: CDR1 MDHEN and CDR2 SYDVKM. The CDR3 sequence is 14 residues long. Trimming took 5 bases from V and 6 from J, leaving 17 bases between them. The CDR3 bases are TGTGCCAGCAGTGGATATGTCCCAGGGTCCGAGCAGTACTTC. It translates to CASSGYVPGSEQYF.

This rearrangement joins TRBV28 to TRBJ1-5; 9 bases line up with TRBD1. Unmatched junction bases numbered 5, after V lost 6 bases and J lost 5 bases. Per the germline V gene, CDR1 is MDHEN and CDR2 is SYDVKM. The CDR3 covers 14 residues. The DNA of the CDR3 is TGTGCCAGCAGGACAGGGGGTTTTTATCAGCCCCAGCATTTT. It specifies CASRTGGFYQPQHF.

J is TRBJ2-2 and V is TRBV5-1; unclear D gene. CDR1 is SGHRS and CDR2 is YFSETQ in the germline V gene. V lost 0 bases and J 5 bases, leaving 5 bases between the germline ends. The CDR3 is 13 amino acids. Here the CDR3 reads CASSLGSTGELFF. In DNA form, the CDR3 reads TGCGCCAGCAGCTTGGGTTCTACCGGGGAGCTGTTTTTT.

The rearrangement uses TRBV28 and TRBJ2-5; D is uncertain. V was clipped by 4 bases and J by 6 bases, with 15 bases between them. From germline, CDR1 is MDHEN and CDR2 SYDVKM. This CDR3 is 14 amino acids long. The CDR3 nucleotides read TGTGCCAGCAGTTCCGCGGATTTGCGCAAGACCCAGTACTTC. This gives the protein CASSSADLRKTQYF.

This clone showed up just once. This sequence joins TRBV5-1 and TRBJ2-3; the match to TRBD1 covers 7 bases. Germline loops: CDR1 SGHRS, CDR2 YFSETQ. Germline trimming cut 3 bases from V and 4 bases from J; bases unmatched to any gene: 2. The CDR3 is 13 residues long. CDR3 nucleotide sequence: TGCGCCAGCAGCTCCGACAGGGCAGATACGCAGTATTTT. Translation gives CASSSDRADTQYF.

V is TRBV28 and J is TRBJ2-7; D is perhaps TRBD1 or TRBD2 (5 bases each). CDR3 size: 14 residues. Trimming removed 6 bases from V and 8 bases from J, with 20 bases in between. Germline loops: CDR1 MDHEN, CDR2 SYDVKM. The CDR3: CASSSGTISTKQYF. Here the CDR3 DNA reads TGTGCCAGCAGCTCCGGGACCATATCTACGAAGCAGTACTTC. Together with reference TRBV28 and TRBJ2-7, the CDR3 gives the full variable domain: DVKVTQSSRYLVKRTGEKVFLECVQDMDHENMFWYRQDPGLGLRLIYFSYDVKMKEKGDIPEGYSVSREKKERFSLILESASTNQTSMYLCASSSGTISTKQYFGPGTRLTVT.

This clone appeared a few times. The chain has TRBV5-1 and TRBJ1-2; tentative D call: TRBD1 (5 bases). The CDR3 runs to 15 residues. The V gene's germline CDR1 is SGHRS and CDR2 YFSETQ. Deletions cut 0 bases from V and 7 bases from J, with 16 bases between. CDR3 DNA sequence: TGCGCCAGCAGCTTGGCCCCGACAGATCCGGCTGGCTACACCTTC. It yields the protein CASSLAPTDPAGYTF.

The genes are TRBV5-1 and TRBJ2-5; D is undetermined. CDR1 and CDR2 (germline): SGHRS, YFSETQ. This CDR3 is 13 amino acids long. With 4 bases removed from V and 4 bases from J, the gap between germline ends came to 11 bases. The CDR3, as DNA: TGCGCCAGCAGCCTACTATCGGGAGAGACCCAGTACTTC. Its translation is CASSLLSGETQYF.

This sequence joins TRBV28 and TRBJ1-5; D gene unclear. Germline V gives CDR1 MDHEN, CDR2 SYDVKM. The CDR3 extends over 14 amino acids. Trimming removed 3 bases from V and 3 bases from J, with 9 bases in between. This CDR3 is CASSFTRLNQPQHF. In DNA, the CDR3 is TGTGCCAGCAGTTTTACCAGACTCAATCAGCCCCAGCATTTT.

V usage is TRBV28 and J usage is TRBJ2-3; 7 bases line up with TRBD2. The CDR3 covers 14 residues. Germline V gives CDR1 MDHEN, CDR2 SYDVKM. The V segment lost 3 bases and the J segment 4 bases; nucleotides outside the gene matches: 4. Here the CDR3 DNA reads TGTGCCAGCAGTTTGGGCGGGAGCGCAGATACGCAGTATTTT. This encodes CASSLGGSADTQYF.

The rearrangement links TRBV5-1 to TRBJ2-1; 10 nucleotides align to TRBD2. Trimming cost V 7 bases and J 1 base; bases outside gene matches: 11. The CDR3 has 17 amino acids. CDR1 is SGHRS and CDR2 is YFSETQ in the germline V gene. The CDR3 here is CASRLAGGTSSYNEQFF. CDR3 nucleotide sequence: TGCGCCAGCCGATTAGCGGGAGGCACCTCTTCCTACAATGAGCAGTTCTTC.

The genes are TRBV10-3 and TRBJ2-5; TRBD2 matches 14 bases. The CDR3 sequence is 14 residues long. Unmatched junction bases numbered 5, after V lost 10 bases and J lost 4 bases. CDR1 and CDR2 from the germline V gene are ENHRY and SYGVKD. The DNA of the CDR3 is TGTGCCACAGGGACTAGCGGGAGCCCAGAGACCCAGTACTTC. This gives the protein CATGTSGSPETQYF.

In DNA, the CDR3 is TGTGCCAGCAGGGCCTCGACAGGGCCTGAAGCTTTCTTT. Amino acids: CASRASTGPEAFF. V is TRBV28 and J is TRBJ1-1, with 7 nucleotides matching TRBD1. The length of the CDR3 is 13 residues. Germline CDR1 reads MDHEN; CDR2 reads SYDVKM. V lost 6 bases, J lost 6 bases, and 7 bases stayed unmatched.

The chain recombines TRBV19 with TRBJ2-7, with a weak D call TRBD2 (5 bases). Between the trimmed V and J ends, which lost 6 bases and 1 base, there was a span of 13 bases. CDR1 LNHDA and CDR2 SQIVND come from the germline V gene (reference sequence). The length of the CDR3 is 14 residues. As DNA, the CDR3 is TGTGCCAGTAGCCCGGGCGGGTTTTCCTACGAGCAGTACTTC. Encoded protein: CASSPGGFSYEQYF.

This rearrangement joins TRBV28 to TRBJ2-5; 7 bases agree with TRBD2. The CDR3 consists of 15 residues. The J segment lost 2 bases and the V segment lost 4 bases, leaving 7 bases of the junction unmatched. Germline CDR1 is MDHEN and CDR2 is SYDVKM. The CDR3 coding sequence is TGTGCCAGCAGTTCCTCGGGAGGAGGGCAAGAGACCCAGTACTTC. Its translation: CASSSSGGGQETQYF.

The chain is built from TRBV28 and TRBJ2-7, with D tentatively TRBD1 (6 bases). Germline assignment: CDR1 MDHEN and CDR2 SYDVKM. The CDR3 has 15 residues. The V gene lost 6 bases and the J gene lost 3 bases, with 18 bases spanning the gap. CDR3 sequence (DNA): TGTGCCAGCAGCTCCACAGGGATCCGACTCTACGAGCAGTACTTC. Translated: CASSSTGIRLYEQYF.

This rearrangement joins TRBV6-6 to TRBJ2-7; D not certain. From germline, CDR1 is MNHNY and CDR2 SVGAGI (reference sequence). This CDR3 is built from 14 residues. The V and J ends lost 0 bases and 4 bases respectively, with 10 bases between them. The CDR3 region is CASSYSTTTYEQYF. In nucleotides, the CDR3 is TGTGCCAGCAGTTACTCGACGACGACTTACGAGCAGTACTTC.

Regarding this clone: One end of the junction varies from germline; a read error may be responsible. This sequence joins TRBV28 and TRBJ2-7; 7 bases line up with TRBD2. The V gene's germline CDR1 is MDHEN and CDR2 SYDVKM. This CDR3 is 13 amino acids long. The CDR3 DNA sequence: TGTGCCAGCCGTTTGGGAGGGGCGCACGAGCAGTACTTC. Its protein product is CASRLGGAHEQYF. Variable domain in full (rest from reference TRBV28 and TRBJ2-7): DVKVTQSSRYLVKRTGEKVFLECVQDMDHENMFWYRQDPGLGLRLIYFSYDVKMKEKGDIPEGYSVSREKKERFSLILESASTNQTSMYLCASRLGGAHEQYFGPGTRLTVT.

The chain uses TRBV18 and TRBJ1-2; D remains ambiguous. Trimming pared 3 bases from V and 0 bases from J, leaving 11 bases between. Looked up from germline, CDR1 is KGHSH and CDR2 is LQKENI. This CDR3 contains 15 residues. CDR3 coding DNA: TGTGCCAGCTCACCCACCGCCCTATCTAACTATGGCTACACCTTC. This sequence encodes CASSPTALSNYGYTF.

CDR3 in DNA: TGTGCCAGCAGTGAAGGTAGGGTAATTGTCTACGACAATGAGCAGTTCTTC. It encodes CASSEGRVIVYDNEQFF. This chain joins TRBV2 and TRBJ2-1; D is uncertain. Trimming stripped 1 base from V and 5 bases from J, with 18 bases between. CDR1 SNHLY and CDR2 FYNNEI come from the germline V gene. The CDR3 length is 17 residues.

This clone has a handful of counts. The V gene is TRBV5-1, the J gene TRBJ2-7; D is possibly TRBD1 or TRBD2 (6 bases each). Trimming took 0 bases from V and 7 from J, leaving 14 bases between them. Germline V gene lookup returns CDR1 SGHRS and CDR2 YFSETQ. The CDR3 length is 14 residues. This chain's CDR3 is CASSLGQGSGEQYF. DNA for the CDR3: TGCGCCAGCAGCTTGGGCCAGGGGAGCGGGGAGCAGTACTTC.

As to this clone: This sample includes further DNA sequences coding for the same CDR3. The V and J genes are TRBV6-1 and TRBJ2-7; D tentatively fits TRBD1 or TRBD2 (5 bases each). CDR3 length: 12 residues. The germline V gene has CDR1 MNHNS and CDR2 SASEGT. V dropped 3 bases and J dropped 4 bases, with 7 bases sitting between them. The CDR3 sequence is CASSERGYEQYF. The CDR3 DNA sequence: TGTGCCAGCAGTGAGAGGGGATACGAGCAGTACTTC.

V and J are TRBV6-5 and TRBJ2-7; D might be TRBD1 or TRBD2, each matching 5 bases. V lost 5 bases and J lost 1, with 12 bases in between. The CDR3 contains 14 residues. Germline V gene sequence: CDR1 MNHEY, CDR2 SVGAGI. CDR3 bases: TGTGCCAGCAGTCCGACGGGACGATCCTACGAGCAGTACTTC. This gives the protein CASSPTGRSYEQYF.

This clone was detected a few times. The gene calls are TRBV5-1 and TRBJ2-1; tentatively, D is TRBD1 or TRBD2 (6 bases each). V was clipped by 1 base and J by 10 bases, with 15 bases between them. The CDR3 is 14 residues long. Looked up from germline, CDR1 is SGHRS and CDR2 is YFSETQ. CDR3: CASSLRGAWGEQFF. In DNA, the CDR3 is TGCGCCAGCAGCTTGAGGGGGGCGTGGGGCGAGCAGTTCTTC.

The V gene is TRBV4-1, the J gene TRBJ2-4, with D possibly matching TRBD2 (6 bases). In germline, CDR1 is MGHRA, CDR2 YSYEKL. This CDR3 region has 15 residues. The germline V and J ends were trimmed by 4 bases and 6 bases, with 16 bases remaining between them. The CDR3 DNA follows: TGCGCCAGCAGCCGATCGACACTGGAGGGAAACATTCAGTACTTC. The encoded protein is CASSRSTLEGNIQYF.

The chain employs TRBV6-1 and TRBJ1-1, with unresolved D. V lost 2 bases and J 9 bases, leaving 13 bases between the germline ends. The CDR3 consists of 13 residues. Germline V CDR1 and CDR2: MNHNS, SASEGT. The CDR3 region has the DNA TGTGCCAGCAGTGAACTCCCCCGGGCCCAAGCTTTCTTT. Residues: CASSELPRAQAFF.

Turning to this clone: Other nucleotide sequences from this sample produce the same CDR3. The chain employs TRBV28 and TRBJ2-7; a weak D match, TRBD1 (5 bases). The length of the CDR3 is 12 residues. Trimming shortened V by 3 bases and J by 5 bases, and 8 bases separated the two germline ends. Germline CDR1 is MDHEN and CDR2 is SYDVKM. The CDR3 loop reads CASSLQGNEQYF. The CDR3 DNA is TGTGCCAGCAGTTTGCAGGGTAACGAGCAGTACTTC. The full variable domain, completed using reference TRBV28 and TRBJ2-7, is DVKVTQSSRYLVKRTGEKVFLECVQDMDHENMFWYRQDPGLGLRLIYFSYDVKMKEKGDIPEGYSVSREKKERFSLILESASTNQTSMYLCASSLQGNEQYFGPGTRLTVT.

This clone showed up just once. J is TRBJ2-5 and V is TRBV7-9, with 8 positions matching TRBD2. V was pared by 5 bases and J by 4 bases, with 12 bases of the junction left unmatched. Germline V gene sequence: CDR1 SEHNR, CDR2 FQNEAQ (reference sequence). The CDR3 spans 16 residues. CDR3 nucleotides: TGTGCCAGCAGCAATTCTCCCGGGAGGGCTCTAGAGACCCAGTACTTC. Translation gives CASSNSPGRALETQYF.

This clone was seen a few times. The genes are TRBV28 and TRBJ2-7; 7 nucleotides agree with TRBD1. After removal of 10 bases from V and 2 bases from J, the junction contained 8 bases not matched to a gene. Germline CDR1 MDHEN, CDR2 SYDVKM. The CDR3 covers 13 residues. CDR3 in amino acids: CATSSDRAYEQYF. The CDR3 nucleotides are TGTGCCACCTCTTCCGACAGGGCCTACGAGCAGTACTTC.

This chain uses TRBV28 with TRBJ2-7; the D gene is possibly TRBD2 (5 bases). The CDR3 consists of 13 residues. CDR1 is MDHEN, CDR2 SYDVKM, per germline. V shed 5 bases and J shed 4 bases, with 12 bases lying between them. The CDR3 sequence is CASSGLRRYEQYF. Written as DNA, the CDR3 is TGTGCCAGCAGTGGGCTAAGGAGGTACGAGCAGTACTTC.

The V call is TRBV28, the J call TRBJ2-1; 14 nucleotides match TRBD2. The CDR3 is 14 residues long. V gave up 5 bases and J gave up 13 bases; unmatched junction bases: 7. Germline CDR1 and CDR2: MDHEN and SYDVKM. This CDR3 is CASSTPGLAGVQFF. CDR3 in DNA: TGTGCCAGCAGTACGCCGGGACTAGCGGGAGTCCAGTTCTTC.